This TCR beta chain was recorded in a study of human T cells and chemical hapten exposure (dated by TCRdb to about 2021). Background on the whole study: For sensitization, 2% DPC in acetone was applied to a 2 cm by 2 cm area of upper inner arm skin. Patients additionally received weekly therapeutic DPC doses to the scalp throughout the approximately 24-week study period. Patch testing was done on the upper back using Finn chambers containing 0.01% DPC, and results were scored after 6 days according to International Contact Dermatitis Research Group standards. Most of the patients in the cohort were female, and the cohort covered alopecia areata with under or over 50% scalp involvement, alopecia totalis and alopecia universalis. Libraries were combined into a pool for sequencing, and differences in TCR yield between samples came mainly from small differences in library volumes within the pool. This study followed changes in the peripheral blood TCR repertoire in vivo during primary and secondary sensitization of alopecia patients to the hapten diphenylcyclopropenone (DPC). Blood samples were taken from patients before sensitization (week 0) and then at 2, 6 and about 24 weeks after DPC sensitization. Twenty-nine alopecia patients provided blood for TCR sequencing at one to four time points (pre-sensitization, 2, 6 and 24 weeks).

Overall study results and their limits: No change with DPC sensitization was found in the number of TCRs above 1 in 1000 frequency, and no evidence of global repertoire structure alterations was found. Expanded TCRs formed significantly more large CDR3 similarity clusters than pre-sensitization or healthy control sets, consistent with antigen-driven responses. Patch test score was positively correlated with the number of PT1 expanded TCRs, with significance at thresholds 8, 16 and 32 but not at 4. Because all patients had alopecia, a presumed autoimmune disease, the immune response of the patients might differ from that of healthy individuals. After repeated subsampling, the strength of the expansion versus patch-test correlation and the threshold at which it became significant changed.

In the paper's terms, the time point label means: patch test 1, 2 weeks after DPC sensitization. The treatment or condition label, read with the paper, signifies: therapeutic diphenylcyclopropenone sensitization with weekly scalp DPC. At each patch-test visit, blood was drawn before the patch test was applied. Patients were eligible if aged 18 to 70, diagnosed with alopecia and judged suitable for DPC therapy, and pregnant patients were excluded. Total RNA was extracted from unfractionated whole blood that had been collected in Tempus Blood RNA tubes. The germline V gene (reference sequence) provides CDR1 SEHNR and CDR2 FQNEAQ. Between the V and J ends, shortened by 4 bases and 0 bases respectively, the junction contains 18 bases. From the cysteine through the phenylalanine, the CDR3 covers 17 amino acids. Only CDR3 DNA remains: 51 bases, in frame from the first base. As concerns this clonotype: Its binding antigen is unknown. Base-call qualities are not available, and no considerably larger clone is one nucleotide away.

Libraries were made using RACE. Sequenced on a NextSeq 500. During library preparation, unique molecular identifiers were attached to individual cDNA molecules so that TCRs could be counted quantitatively and reproducibly. Both TCR alpha and TCR beta chains were sequenced from each blood RNA sample. The paper's data handling went like this. The median number of TCRs per sample was roughly 94,000, ranging from about 20,000 to 750,000. V, J and CDR3 annotation of the TCR reads was carried out using the Decombinator software suite. To make PS versus PT1 abundance plots, every sample was subsampled to the same number of TCRs (28,000). Expanded TCRs were defined as absent before sensitization and observed at least eight times at the 2-week time point. The public reads were run again by TCRdb, first through fastp at Q25 and then through MiXCR, and only productive beta chains were kept. A single entry per CDR3 protein holds the most common genes and DNA from its merged rows. The V and J calls and clone size are TCRdb's, not the authors'. This sample gives 300,000 to 400,000 distinct CDR3 sequences in total; under 9% of them show up just once. 8.4% of the sample is taken by the ten largest.

The source was whole blood, collected in connection with sensitization to the hapten diphenylcyclopropenone (DPC). Recombination linked TRBV7-9 to TRBJ1-1, with TRBD1 as a weak D call on 6 bases. This TCR was recovered from a woman under 30 with alopecia areata. Some clones in this sample may be carry-over from other donors' samples. The DNA sequence reads TGTGCCAGCAGCTCCCCTTTGGCAGGGGTTATGAACACTGAAGCTTTCTTT. The translation is CASSSPLAGVMNTEAFF.